These T cell receptor beta chains were read from a single sample in a study of stem cell transplantation in POMP-related autoinflammatory disease. Using immunoSEQ multiplex PCR, the repertoire was profiled, and TCRdb retains in-frame clones only, with some absent. The table shows around 26,000 clones, with around four fifths occurring only once. The sample here was CD4+ T cells from PBMCs, taken before stem cell transplantation. Receptors originate from a human donor with POMP-related autoinflammation and immune dysregulation (PRAID). CDR3s include the opening cysteine and the closing phenylalanine or tryptophan. The D gene is left open where the match is weak. Size is omitted from some rows. Given values are once, few, many or a class for expanded clones.

D | J | V | size | DNA | CDR3
TRBD2 | TRBJ2-1 | TRBV7-7 | once | TGTGCACTGGGGCGGGAGAGGCTTAATGAGCAGTTCTTC | CALGRERLNEQFF
TRBD1 | TRBJ1-5 | TRBV19 | NA | TGTGCCAGTAGCAAACAGGGGATACATCAGCCCCAGCATTTT | CASSKQGIHQPQHF
NA | TRBJ2-7 | TRBV19 | NA | TGTGCCGCTTCCTCGACAGGCTCCTACGAGCAGTACTTC | CAASSTGSYEQYF
NA | TRBJ2-1 | TRBV7-3 | NA | TGTGCCAGCAGCTTAAGCGGGCAAAATGAGCAGTTCTTC | CASSLSGQNEQFF
NA | TRBJ2-6 | TRBV30 | NA | TGTGCCTGGACTCGCTCTGGGGCCAACGTCCTGACTTTC | CAWTRSGANVLTF
NA | TRBJ2-7 | TRBV5-1 | few | TGCGCCAGCAGCTTGGAAGGAGGTTTTAGCTCCTACGAGCAGTACTTC | CASSLEGGFSSYEQYF
NA | TRBJ1-2 | TRBV7-2 | NA | TGTGCCAGCAGCTTCCAACCTGGGACCGCCGGTAGCGGCTACACCTTC | CASSFQPGTAGSGYTF
NA | TRBJ1-1 | TRBV9 | NA | TGTGCCAGCAGCACCCGGGCCTTGGGGGACACTGAAGCTTTCTTT | CASSTRALGDTEAFF
TRBD2 | TRBJ2-3 | TRBV6-1 | NA | TGTGCCAGCAGGAGCGGGAGTACGCCAGATACGCAGTATTTT | CASRSGSTPDTQYF
NA | TRBJ1-2 | TRBV27 | NA | TGTGCCAGCAGTTTAAAAATTAGGGACTATGGCTACACCTTC | CASSLKIRDYGYTF
NA | TRBJ1-2 | TRBV2 | NA | TGTGCCAGCAGTGCGAGGCAGGGTGGCCCTTATAACTATGGCTACACCTTC | CASSARQGGPYNYGYTF
TRBD2 | TRBJ2-7 | TRBV6-1 | NA | TGTGCCAGCAGTTCATCCGGGACTAGTAGGTACGAGCAGTACTTC | CASSSSGTSRYEQYF
NA | TRBJ2-2 | TRBV30 | NA | TGTGCCTGGATAGGGCAGGGGAACACCGGGGAGCTGTTTTTT | CAWIGQGNTGELFF
NA | TRBJ2-2 | TRBV5-8 | NA | TGTGCCAGCAGCTTGGATTTGTGGAGGGGTTCGGACGGGGAGCTGTTTTTT | CASSLDLWRGSDGELFF
TRBD1 | TRBJ1-2 | TRBV4-1 | few | TGCGCCAGCAGCCATCCAGGAGGGACAGGAGCCTATGGCTACACCTTC | CASSHPGGTGAYGYTF
NA | TRBJ1-2 | TRBV19 | NA | TGTGCCAGTAGTATGGACTTAAATGGCTACACCTTC | CASSMDLNGYTF
NA | TRBJ1-2 | TRBV18 | NA | TGTGCCAGCTCAACGACTTTCGCGGGTGGGGGCTATGGCTACACCTTC | CASSTTFAGGGYGYTF
TRBD1 | TRBJ1-4 | TRBV6-1 | NA | TGTGCCAGCAGTGAAGCATGGACAGGGAAGAGTTACCGTGAAAAACTGTTTTTT | CASSEAWTGKSYREKLFF
NA | TRBJ2-7 | TRBV7-8 | once | TGTGCCAGCAGCTTACGGGGGGCAGGCTACGAGCAGTACTTC | CASSLRGAGYEQYF
NA | TRBJ1-4 | TRBV25-1 | NA | TGTGCCAGCAGTGATTGGGGAGCCACTAATGAAAAACTGTTTTTT | CASSDWGATNEKLFF